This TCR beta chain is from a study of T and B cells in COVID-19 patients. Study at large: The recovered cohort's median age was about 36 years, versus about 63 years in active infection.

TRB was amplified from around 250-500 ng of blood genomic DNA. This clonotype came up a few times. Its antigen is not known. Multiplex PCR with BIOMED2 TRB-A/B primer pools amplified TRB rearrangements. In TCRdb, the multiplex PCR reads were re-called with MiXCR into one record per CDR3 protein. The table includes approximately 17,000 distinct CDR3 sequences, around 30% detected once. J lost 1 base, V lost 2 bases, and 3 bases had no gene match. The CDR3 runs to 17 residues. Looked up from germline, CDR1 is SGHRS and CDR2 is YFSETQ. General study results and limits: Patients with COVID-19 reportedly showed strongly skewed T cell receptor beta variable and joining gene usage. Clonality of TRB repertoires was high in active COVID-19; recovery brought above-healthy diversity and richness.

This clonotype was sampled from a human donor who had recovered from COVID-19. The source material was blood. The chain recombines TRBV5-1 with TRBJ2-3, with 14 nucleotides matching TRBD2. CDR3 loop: CASSFGTSGGRTDTQYF. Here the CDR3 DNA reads TGCGCCAGCAGCTTCGGGACTAGCGGGGGCCGCACAGATACGCAGTATTTT.